The 19 T cell receptor beta chains below come from one sample, sequenced in a study of T cell clones after liver transplantation. The repertoire was sequenced with immunoSEQ multiplex PCR; TCRdb's copy has only in-frame clones and lacks some. The top ten hold 2.8% of the sample, which has tens of thousands of clones, approximately 82% seen once. Sequencing used CD4+ T cells from blood, obtained at the 22-month timepoint. Receptors were obtained from a human patient who received a liver transplant. Some T cells may possibly be graft donor cells.

This chain links TRBV19 with TRBJ1-4; D might be TRBD1 (6 bases). The CDR3 covers 17 residues. The germline V and J ends were trimmed by 6 bases and 5 bases, with 22 bases remaining between them. The germline gives CDR1 LNHDA, CDR2 SQIVND (reference sequence). CDR3 in amino acids: CASSKTRTGTSNEKLFF. In DNA form, the CDR3 reads TGTGCCAGTAGCAAAACACGAACGGGGACAAGCAATGAAAAACTGTTTTTT.

This chain uses TRBV30 with TRBJ2-3; TRBD1 is a possible D gene (6 bases). V was pared by 3 bases and J by 0 bases, with 10 bases between. The CDR3 totals 14 residues. Germline V CDR1 and CDR2: GTSNPN, SVGIG (reference sequence). CDR3 residues: CAWSPGQSTDTQYF. CDR3 nucleotides: TGTGCCTGGAGCCCGGGACAAAGCACAGATACGCAGTATTTT.

The J gene is TRBJ2-7, the V gene TRBV2; 11 nucleotides line up with TRBD2. CDR1 and CDR2 (germline): SNHLY, FYNNEI. V lost 5 bases to trimming and J lost 10 bases; unmatched junction nucleotides: 13. This CDR3 has 15 residues. In DNA, the CDR3 is TGTGCCAGCAGTTATGATGTGGGGACTAGCGGAATTCAGTACTTC. Its protein is CASSYDVGTSGIQYF.

With respect to this clone: One end of the junction varies from germline; a read error may be responsible. The V call is TRBV27, the J call TRBJ2-7; D not resolved. Looked up from germline, CDR1 is MNHEY and CDR2 is SMNVEV (reference sequence). This CDR3 spans 14 amino acids. DNA for the CDR3: TGTGCCAGCAGTATATCAGGAAGGGCCTACGAGCAGTACTTC. It specifies CASSISGRAYEQYF.

V is TRBV28 and J is TRBJ2-7; D uncertain. This CDR3 spans 14 amino acids. V lost 4 bases and J lost 6, with 16 bases in between. The V gene's germline CDR1 is MDHEN and CDR2 SYDVKM. CDR3 in DNA: TGTGCCAGCAGTTCCCCGATTCGAGGCTCCGAGCAGTACTTC. Encoded protein: CASSSPIRGSEQYF. Supplemented by reference TRBV28 and TRBJ2-7, the full variable domain reads DVKVTQSSRYLVKRTGEKVFLECVQDMDHENMFWYRQDPGLGLRLIYFSYDVKMKEKGDIPEGYSVSREKKERFSLILESASTNQTSMYLCASSSPIRGSEQYFGPGTRLTVT.

The chain joins TRBV5-8 to TRBJ2-7; perhaps TRBD2 as D (7 bases). CDR3 size: 14 residues. Trimming removed 4 bases from V and 2 bases from J, with 13 bases in between. CDR1 is SGHTS and CDR2 is YDEGEE in the germline V gene. DNA for the CDR3: TGTGCCAGCAGCCCTAGGGGGGGCCCCTACGAGCAGTACTTC. Residues: CASSPRGGPYEQYF.

The rearrangement links TRBV18 to TRBJ2-5; D tentatively fits TRBD1 or TRBD2 (6 bases each). Germline CDR1 KGHSH, CDR2 LQKENI. The CDR3 is made up of 12 amino acids. V shed 5 bases and J shed 5 bases, with 9 bases lying between them. CDR3 DNA: TGTGCCAGCTCAACCGGGGGCGAGACCCAGTACTTC. Its translation is CASSTGGETQYF.

This clone appeared a few times. The chain links TRBV6-5 to TRBJ1-6; D uncertain. V dropped 0 bases and J dropped 0 bases, with 0 bases sitting between them. The CDR3 has 14 amino acids. CDR1 is MNHEY and CDR2 is SVGAGI in the germline V gene. The CDR3 DNA sequence: TGTGCCAGCAGTTACTCCTCCTATAATTCACCCCTCCACTTT. Its translation is CASSYSSYNSPLHF.

The J gene is TRBJ2-1, the V gene TRBV19; TRBD1 is a possible D gene (5 bases). Germline CDR1 reads LNHDA; CDR2 reads SQIVND (reference sequence). V shed 4 bases and J shed 9 bases, with 19 bases lying between them. This CDR3 comprises 15 residues. Written as DNA, the CDR3 is TGTGCCAGTAGTACCCCAGGGCTACAAAGGGGTGAGCAGTTCTTC. Amino acid sequence: CASSTPGLQRGEQFF.

The rearrangement joins TRBV19 to TRBJ2-5; D tentatively reads TRBD1 or TRBD2 (5 bases each). Looked up from germline, CDR1 is LNHDA and CDR2 is SQIVND (reference sequence). The CDR3 sequence is 16 residues long. The V gene lost 3 bases and the J gene lost 4 bases, with 18 bases spanning the gap. The CDR3 here is CASSMISGTGPETQYF. For the CDR3, the DNA is TGTGCCAGTAGTATGATTTCGGGGACGGGCCCAGAGACCCAGTACTTC.

CDR3 in amino acids: CASSPRDSYGYTF. The CDR3 DNA reads TGTGCCAGCAGCCCGAGGGATTCATATGGCTACACCTTC. V usage is TRBV6-1 and J usage is TRBJ1-2; D unresolved. In germline, CDR1 is MNHNS, CDR2 SASEGT. This CDR3 contains 13 residues. The V gene lost 6 bases and the J gene lost 5 bases, with 13 bases spanning the gap.

The V gene is TRBV7-2, the J gene TRBJ2-5; 8 positions match TRBD2. This CDR3 comprises 13 residues. Trimming removed 3 bases from V and 4 bases from J; junction bases left unmatched: 1. CDR1 is SGHTA and CDR2 is FQGNSA in the germline V gene. The CDR3 DNA is TGTGCCAGCAGCTTTCGGGGGGGAGAGACCCAGTACTTC. It translates to CASSFRGGETQYF.

The chain recombines TRBV7-2 with TRBJ1-2, with a tentative D call TRBD1 (5 bases). Germline CDR1 reads SGHTA; CDR2 reads FQGNSA. The CDR3 length is 14 residues. The V end lost 0 bases, the J end lost 4 bases, and 9 bases lay between the germline ends. CDR3 in amino acids: CASSLAPGPYGYTF. CDR3 sequence (DNA): TGTGCCAGCAGCTTAGCGCCGGGACCCTATGGCTACACCTTC.

The chain couples TRBV28 to TRBJ1-5; a weak D match, TRBD1 (6 bases). The CDR3 is 14 residues long. CDR1 is MDHEN, CDR2 SYDVKM, per germline. V shed 6 bases and J shed 5 bases, with 14 bases lying between them. The CDR3 bases are TGTGCCAGCAGCGGTGACAGGACGGATCAGCCCCAGCATTTT. Its translation: CASSGDRTDQPQHF.

This chain connects TRBV6-5 to TRBJ1-1; no clear D gene. Germline V CDR1 and CDR2: MNHEY, SVGAGI. The CDR3 consists of 13 residues. V was trimmed by 2 bases and J by 5 bases, leaving 9 bases between them. Here the CDR3 DNA reads TGTGCCAGCAGTTACCAAGACGGAACTGAAGCTTTCTTT. This translates into CASSYQDGTEAFF.

V usage is TRBV11-2 and J usage is TRBJ2-1; D is perhaps TRBD2 (6 bases). There are 13 residues in the CDR3. From germline, CDR1 is SGHAT and CDR2 FQNNGV. V lost 8 bases and J lost 8, with 16 bases in between. CDR3 sequence (DNA): TGTGCCAGCCGTCCTGGGGGGATCTATGAGCAGTTCTTC. As protein: CASRPGGIYEQFF.

The rearrangement joins TRBV5-1 to TRBJ1-6, with a tentative D call TRBD1 (6 bases). CDR3 length: 14 residues. CDR1 is SGHRS, CDR2 YFSETQ, per germline. Trimming removed 4 bases at V and 6 bases at J, with 11 bases between. CDR3 amino acids: CASSLGQVNSPLHF. CDR3 nucleotide sequence: TGCGCCAGCAGCCTGGGACAAGTTAATTCACCCCTCCACTTT.

V gene TRBV5-1 combines with J gene TRBJ1-1; 7 positions agree with TRBD1. The CDR3 covers 12 residues. V shed 4 bases, J shed 9 bases, and the junction held 6 bases outside the gene matches. Germline V gene sequence: CDR1 SGHRS, CDR2 YFSETQ. DNA for the CDR3: TGCGCCAGCAGCCGCGACAGGGTTCAAGCTTTCTTT. This codes for CASSRDRVQAFF.

This clone was counted only a few times. The rearrangement joins TRBV6-4 to TRBJ2-1, with 7 nucleotides matching TRBD1. Germline V gene data show CDR1 as MRHNA and CDR2 as SNTAGT. CDR3 size: 13 residues. V shed 6 bases and J 6 bases; nucleotides not matched to a gene: 5. CDR3 nucleotides: TGTGCCAGCAGGAAGACAGGGAGCAATGAGCAGTTCTTC. Its protein product is CASRKTGSNEQFF.